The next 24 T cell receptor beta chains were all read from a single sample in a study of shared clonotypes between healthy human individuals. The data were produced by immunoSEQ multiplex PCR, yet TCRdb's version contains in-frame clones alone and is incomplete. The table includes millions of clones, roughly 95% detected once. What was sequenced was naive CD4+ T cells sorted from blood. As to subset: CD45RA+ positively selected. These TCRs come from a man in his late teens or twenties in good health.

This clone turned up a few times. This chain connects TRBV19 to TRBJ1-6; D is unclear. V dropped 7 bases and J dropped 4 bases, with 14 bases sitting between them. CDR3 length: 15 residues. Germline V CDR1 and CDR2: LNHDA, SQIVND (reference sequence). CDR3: CASKEGSQYNSPLHF. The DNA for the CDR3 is TGTGCCAGTAAAGAGGGCAGCCAATATAATTCACCCCTCCACTTT.

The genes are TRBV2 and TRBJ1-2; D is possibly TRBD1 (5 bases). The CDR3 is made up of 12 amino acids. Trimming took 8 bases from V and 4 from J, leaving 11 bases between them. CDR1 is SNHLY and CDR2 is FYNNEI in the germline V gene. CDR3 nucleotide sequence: TGTGCCAGCGGGACGGACTTCTATGGCTACACCTTC. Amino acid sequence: CASGTDFYGYTF. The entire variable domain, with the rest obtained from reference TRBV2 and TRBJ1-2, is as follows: EPEVTQTPSHQVTQMGQEVILRCVPISNHLYFYWYRQILGQKVEFLVSFYNNEISEKSEIFDDQFSVERPDGSNFTLKIRSTKLEDSAMYFCASGTDFYGYTFGSGTRLTVV.

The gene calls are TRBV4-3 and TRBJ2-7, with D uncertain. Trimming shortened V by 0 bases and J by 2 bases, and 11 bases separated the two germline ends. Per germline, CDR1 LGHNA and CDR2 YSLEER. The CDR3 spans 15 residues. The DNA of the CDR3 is TGCGCCAGCAGCCAAGATCTGAGTACAACCTACGAGCAGTACTTC. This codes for CASSQDLSTTYEQYF.

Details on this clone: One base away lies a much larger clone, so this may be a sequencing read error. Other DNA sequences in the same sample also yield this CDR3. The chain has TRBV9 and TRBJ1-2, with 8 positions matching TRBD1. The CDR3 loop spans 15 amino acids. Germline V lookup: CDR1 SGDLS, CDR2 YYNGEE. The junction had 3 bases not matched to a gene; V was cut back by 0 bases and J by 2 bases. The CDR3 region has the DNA TGTGCCAGCAGCGTAGAGGGGACAGGAAACTATGGCTACACCTTC. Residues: CASSVEGTGNYGYTF.

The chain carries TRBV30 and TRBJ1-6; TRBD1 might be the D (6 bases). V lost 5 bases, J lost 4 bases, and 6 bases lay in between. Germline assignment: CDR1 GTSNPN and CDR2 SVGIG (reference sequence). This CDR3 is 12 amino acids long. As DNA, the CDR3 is TGTGCCTGGGACAGGTATAATTCACCCCTCCACTTT. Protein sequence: CAWDRYNSPLHF.

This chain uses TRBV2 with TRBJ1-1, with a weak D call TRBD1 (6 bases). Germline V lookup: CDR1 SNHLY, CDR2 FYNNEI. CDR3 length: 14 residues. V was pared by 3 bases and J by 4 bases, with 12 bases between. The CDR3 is CASSDSRGVTEAFF. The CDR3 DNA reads TGTGCCAGCAGTGACAGCAGGGGCGTCACTGAAGCTTTCTTT.

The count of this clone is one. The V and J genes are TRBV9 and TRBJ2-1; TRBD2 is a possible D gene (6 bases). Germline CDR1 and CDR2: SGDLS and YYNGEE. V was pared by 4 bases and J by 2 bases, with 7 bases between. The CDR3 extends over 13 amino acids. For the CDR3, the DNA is TGTGCCAGCAGCCGGGGGACCTACAATGAGCAGTTCTTC. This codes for CASSRGTYNEQFF.

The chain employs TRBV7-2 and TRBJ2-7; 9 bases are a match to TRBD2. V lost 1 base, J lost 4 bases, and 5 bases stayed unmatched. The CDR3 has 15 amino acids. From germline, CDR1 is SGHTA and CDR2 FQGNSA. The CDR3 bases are TGTGCCAGCAGCTTAGGAGCGCTAGCGGGGTACGAGCAGTACTTC. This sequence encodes CASSLGALAGYEQYF. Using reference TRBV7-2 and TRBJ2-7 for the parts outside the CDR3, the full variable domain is GAGVSQSPSNKVTEKGKDVELRCDPISGHTALYWYRQSLGQGLEFLIYFQGNSAPDKSGLPSDRFSAERTGGSVSTLTIQRTQQEDSAVYLCASSLGALAGYEQYFGPGTRLTVT.

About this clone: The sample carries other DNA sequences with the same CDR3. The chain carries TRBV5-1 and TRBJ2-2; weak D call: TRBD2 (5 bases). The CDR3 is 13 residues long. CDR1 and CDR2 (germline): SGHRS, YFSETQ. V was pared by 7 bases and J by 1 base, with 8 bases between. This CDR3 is CASRGGNTGELFF. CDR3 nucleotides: TGCGCCAGCCGAGGAGGGAACACCGGGGAGCTGTTTTTT.

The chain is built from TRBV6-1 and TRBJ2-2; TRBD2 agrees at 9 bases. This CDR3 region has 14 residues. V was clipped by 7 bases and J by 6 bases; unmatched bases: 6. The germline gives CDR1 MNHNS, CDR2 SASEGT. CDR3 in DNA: TGTGCCAGCACTCCGTCTAGCGGGGCCGGGGAGCTGTTTTTT. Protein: CASTPSSGAGELFF.

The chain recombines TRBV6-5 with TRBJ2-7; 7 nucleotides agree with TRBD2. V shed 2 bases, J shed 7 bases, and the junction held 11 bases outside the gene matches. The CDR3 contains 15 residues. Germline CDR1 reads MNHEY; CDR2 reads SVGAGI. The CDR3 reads CASSYGSRTGGEQYF. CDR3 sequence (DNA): TGTGCCAGCAGTTACGGGAGCAGAACCGGGGGGGAGCAGTACTTC.

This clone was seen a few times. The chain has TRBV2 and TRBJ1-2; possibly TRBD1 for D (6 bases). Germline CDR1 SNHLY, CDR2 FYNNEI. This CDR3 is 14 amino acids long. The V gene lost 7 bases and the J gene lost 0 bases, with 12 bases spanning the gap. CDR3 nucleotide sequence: TGTGCCAGCAACACAGGGACAACTAACTATGGCTACACCTTC. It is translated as CASNTGTTNYGYTF.

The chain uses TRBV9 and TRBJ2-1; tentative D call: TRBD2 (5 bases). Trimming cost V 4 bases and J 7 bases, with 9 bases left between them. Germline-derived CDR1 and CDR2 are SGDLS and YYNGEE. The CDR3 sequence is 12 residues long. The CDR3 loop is CASSLRGNEQFF. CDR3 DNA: TGTGCCAGCAGCCTTAGAGGGAATGAGCAGTTCTTC.

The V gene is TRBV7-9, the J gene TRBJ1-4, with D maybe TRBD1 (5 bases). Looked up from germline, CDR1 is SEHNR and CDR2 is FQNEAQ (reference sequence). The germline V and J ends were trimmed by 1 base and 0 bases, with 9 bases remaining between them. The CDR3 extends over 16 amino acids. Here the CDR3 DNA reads TGTGCCAGCAGCTTAGGGGGGACGTCAACTAATGAAAAACTGTTTTTT. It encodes CASSLGGTSTNEKLFF.

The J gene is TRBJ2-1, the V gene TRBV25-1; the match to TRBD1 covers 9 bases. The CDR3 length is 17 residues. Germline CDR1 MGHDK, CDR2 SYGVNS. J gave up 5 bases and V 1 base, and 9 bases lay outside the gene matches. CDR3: CASSESGTGILNNEQFF. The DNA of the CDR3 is TGTGCCAGCAGTGAATCTGGGACAGGGATCCTGAACAATGAGCAGTTCTTC.

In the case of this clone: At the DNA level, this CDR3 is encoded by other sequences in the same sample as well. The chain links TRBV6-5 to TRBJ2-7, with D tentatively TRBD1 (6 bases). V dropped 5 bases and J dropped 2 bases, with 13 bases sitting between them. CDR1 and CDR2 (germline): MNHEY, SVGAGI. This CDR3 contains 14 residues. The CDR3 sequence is CASSRTASTYEQYF. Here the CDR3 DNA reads TGTGCCAGCAGTAGGACAGCCTCCACCTACGAGCAGTACTTC.

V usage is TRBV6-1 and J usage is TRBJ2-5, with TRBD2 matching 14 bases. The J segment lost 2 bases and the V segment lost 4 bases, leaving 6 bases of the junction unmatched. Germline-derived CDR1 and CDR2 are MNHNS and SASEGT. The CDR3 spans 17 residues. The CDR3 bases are TGTGCCAGCAGTGCCGGGACTAGCGGGGGACCGCAAGAGACCCAGTACTTC. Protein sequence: CASSAGTSGGPQETQYF.

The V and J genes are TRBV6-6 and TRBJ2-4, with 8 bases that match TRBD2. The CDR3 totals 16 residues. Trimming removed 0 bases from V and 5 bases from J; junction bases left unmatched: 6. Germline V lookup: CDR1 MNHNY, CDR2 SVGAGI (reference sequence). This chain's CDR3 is CASSYSAGGGENIQYF. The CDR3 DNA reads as TGTGCCAGCAGTTACTCGGCGGGAGGAGGGGAAAACATTCAGTACTTC.

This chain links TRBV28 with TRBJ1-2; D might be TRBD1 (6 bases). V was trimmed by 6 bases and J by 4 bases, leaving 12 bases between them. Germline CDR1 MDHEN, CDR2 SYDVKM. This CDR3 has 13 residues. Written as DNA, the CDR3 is TGTGCCAGCAGACCCGGGACACCCTATGGCTACACCTTC. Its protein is CASRPGTPYGYTF.

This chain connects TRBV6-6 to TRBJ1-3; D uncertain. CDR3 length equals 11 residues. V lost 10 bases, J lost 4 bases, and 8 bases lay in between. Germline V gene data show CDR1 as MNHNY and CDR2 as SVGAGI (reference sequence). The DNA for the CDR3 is TGTGCCACTCAAGAGGGAAACACCATATATTTT. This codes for CATQEGNTIYF.

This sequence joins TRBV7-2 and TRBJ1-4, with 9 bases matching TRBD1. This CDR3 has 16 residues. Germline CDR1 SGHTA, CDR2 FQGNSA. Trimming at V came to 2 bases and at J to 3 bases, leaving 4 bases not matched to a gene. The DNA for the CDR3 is TGTGCCAGCAGCTTACCCACAGGGGGCCCTAATGAAAAACTGTTTTTT. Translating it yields CASSLPTGGPNEKLFF.

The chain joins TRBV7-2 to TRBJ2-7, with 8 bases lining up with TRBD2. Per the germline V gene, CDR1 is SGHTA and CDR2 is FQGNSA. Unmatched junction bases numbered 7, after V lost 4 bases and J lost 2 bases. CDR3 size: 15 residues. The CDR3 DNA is TGTGCCAGCAGCTCACGGGAGGGACGGACCTACGAGCAGTACTTC. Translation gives CASSSREGRTYEQYF.

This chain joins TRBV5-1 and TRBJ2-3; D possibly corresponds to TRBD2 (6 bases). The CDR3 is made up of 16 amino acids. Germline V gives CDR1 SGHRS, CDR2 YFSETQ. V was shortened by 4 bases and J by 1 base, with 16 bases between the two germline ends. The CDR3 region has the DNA TGCGCCAGCAGCCGAGAATTCGGGGGAGGCACAGATACGCAGTATTTT. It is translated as CASSREFGGGTDTQYF.

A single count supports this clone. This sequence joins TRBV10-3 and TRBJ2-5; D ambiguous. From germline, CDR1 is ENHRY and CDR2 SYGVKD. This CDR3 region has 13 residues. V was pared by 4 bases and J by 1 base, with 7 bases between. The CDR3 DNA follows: TGTGCCATCAGTGTATCCCTCCAAGAGACCCAGTACTTC. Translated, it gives CAISVSLQETQYF.